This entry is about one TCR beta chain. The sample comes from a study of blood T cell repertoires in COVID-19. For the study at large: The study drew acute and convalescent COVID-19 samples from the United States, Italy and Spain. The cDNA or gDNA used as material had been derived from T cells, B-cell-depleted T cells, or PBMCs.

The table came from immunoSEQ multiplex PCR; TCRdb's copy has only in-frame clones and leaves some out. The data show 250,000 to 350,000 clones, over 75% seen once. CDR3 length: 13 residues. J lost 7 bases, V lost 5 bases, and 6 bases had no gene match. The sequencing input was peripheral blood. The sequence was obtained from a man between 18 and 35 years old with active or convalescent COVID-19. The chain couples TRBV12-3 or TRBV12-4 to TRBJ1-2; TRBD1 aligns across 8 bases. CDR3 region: CASSLMTGVGYTF. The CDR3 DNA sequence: TGTGCCAGCAGTCTTATGACAGGGGTTGGCTACACCTTC.